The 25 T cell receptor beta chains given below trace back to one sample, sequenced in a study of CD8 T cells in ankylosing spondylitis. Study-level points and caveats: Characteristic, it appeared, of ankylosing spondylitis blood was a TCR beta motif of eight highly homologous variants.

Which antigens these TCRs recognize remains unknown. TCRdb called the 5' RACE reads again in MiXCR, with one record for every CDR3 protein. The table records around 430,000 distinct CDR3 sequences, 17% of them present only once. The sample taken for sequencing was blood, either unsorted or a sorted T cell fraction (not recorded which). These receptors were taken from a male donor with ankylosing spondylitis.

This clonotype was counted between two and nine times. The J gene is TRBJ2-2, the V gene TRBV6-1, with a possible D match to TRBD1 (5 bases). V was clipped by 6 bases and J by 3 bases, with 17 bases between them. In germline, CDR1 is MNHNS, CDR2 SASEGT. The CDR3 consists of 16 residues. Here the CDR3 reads CASRKLGHWDTGELFF. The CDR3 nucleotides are TGTGCCAGCAGGAAGCTAGGACACTGGGACACCGGGGAGCTGTTTTTT.

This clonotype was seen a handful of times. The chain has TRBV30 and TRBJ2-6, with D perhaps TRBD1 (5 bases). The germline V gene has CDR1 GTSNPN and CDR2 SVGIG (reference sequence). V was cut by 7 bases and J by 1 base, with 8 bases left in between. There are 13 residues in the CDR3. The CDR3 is CALDTSGANVLTF. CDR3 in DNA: TGTGCCTTGGACACATCTGGGGCCAACGTCCTGACTTTC.

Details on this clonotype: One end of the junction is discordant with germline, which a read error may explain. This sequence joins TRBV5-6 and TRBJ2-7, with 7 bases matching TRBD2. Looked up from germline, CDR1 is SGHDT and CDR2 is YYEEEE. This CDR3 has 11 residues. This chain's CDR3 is CASSWGSSGEF. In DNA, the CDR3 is TGTGCCAGCAGCTGGGGGTCGAGCGGGGAGTTC.

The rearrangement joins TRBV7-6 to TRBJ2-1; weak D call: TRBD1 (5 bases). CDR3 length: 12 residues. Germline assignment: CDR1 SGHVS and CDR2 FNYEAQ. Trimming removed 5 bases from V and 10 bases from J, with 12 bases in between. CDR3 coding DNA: TGTGCCAGCAGCACAGGACGGCAAGAGCAGTTCTTC. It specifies CASSTGRQEQFF.

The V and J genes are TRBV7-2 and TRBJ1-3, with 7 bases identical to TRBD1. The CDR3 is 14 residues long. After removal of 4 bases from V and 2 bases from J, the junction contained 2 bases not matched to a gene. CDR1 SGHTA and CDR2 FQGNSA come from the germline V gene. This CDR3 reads CASSSGQPGNTIYF. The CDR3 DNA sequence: TGTGCCAGCAGCTCGGGACAGCCTGGAAACACCATATATTTT. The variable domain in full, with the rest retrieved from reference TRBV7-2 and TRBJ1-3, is GAGVSQSPSNKVTEKGKDVELRCDPISGHTALYWYRQSLGQGLEFLIYFQGNSAPDKSGLPSDRFSAERTGGSVSTLTIQRTQQEDSAVYLCASSSGQPGNTIYFGEGSWLTVV.

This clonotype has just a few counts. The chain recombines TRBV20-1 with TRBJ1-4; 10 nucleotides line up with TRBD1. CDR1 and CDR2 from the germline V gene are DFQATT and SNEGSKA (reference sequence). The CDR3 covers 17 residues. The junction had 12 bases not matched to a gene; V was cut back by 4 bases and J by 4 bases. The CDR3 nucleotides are TGCAGTGCTATCCCCCGGGACAGGGGTGGCGGTAATGAAAAACTGTTTTTT. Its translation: CSAIPRDRGGGNEKLFF.

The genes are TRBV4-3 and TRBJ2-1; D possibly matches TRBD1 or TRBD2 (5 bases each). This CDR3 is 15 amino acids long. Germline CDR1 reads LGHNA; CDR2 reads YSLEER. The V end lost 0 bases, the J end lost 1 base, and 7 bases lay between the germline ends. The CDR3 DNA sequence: TGCGCCAGCAGCCAAGAGGGGGATTCCTACAATGAGCAGTTCTTC. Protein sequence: CASSQEGDSYNEQFF.

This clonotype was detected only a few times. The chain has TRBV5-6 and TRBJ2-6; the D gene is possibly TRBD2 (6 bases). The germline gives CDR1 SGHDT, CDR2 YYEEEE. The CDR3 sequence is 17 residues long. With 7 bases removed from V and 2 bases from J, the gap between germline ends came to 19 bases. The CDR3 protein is CASQVWDLPTGANVLTF. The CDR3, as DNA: TGTGCCAGCCAGGTCTGGGACTTACCAACTGGGGCCAACGTCCTGACTTTC. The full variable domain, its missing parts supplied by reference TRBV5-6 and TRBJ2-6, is DAGVTQSPTHLIKTRGQQVTLRCSPKSGHDTVSWYQQALGQGPQFIFQYYEEEERQRGNFPDRFSGHQFPNYSSELNVNALLLGDSALYLCASQVWDLPTGANVLTFGAGSRLTVL.

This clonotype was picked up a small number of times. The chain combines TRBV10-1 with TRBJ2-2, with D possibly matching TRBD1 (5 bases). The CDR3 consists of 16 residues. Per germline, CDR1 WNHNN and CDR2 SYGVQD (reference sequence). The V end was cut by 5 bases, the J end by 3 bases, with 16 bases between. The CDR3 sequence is CASSNSVGQHTGELFF. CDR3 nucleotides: TGCGCCAGCAGTAATAGTGTGGGGCAGCACACCGGGGAGCTGTTTTTT.

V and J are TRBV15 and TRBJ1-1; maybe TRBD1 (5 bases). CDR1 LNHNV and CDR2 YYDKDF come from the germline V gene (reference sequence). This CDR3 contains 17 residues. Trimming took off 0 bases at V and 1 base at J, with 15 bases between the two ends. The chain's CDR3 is CATSRDPLGTANTEAFF. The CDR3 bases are TGTGCCACCAGCAGAGACCCTCTGGGGACGGCGAACACTGAAGCTTTCTTT.

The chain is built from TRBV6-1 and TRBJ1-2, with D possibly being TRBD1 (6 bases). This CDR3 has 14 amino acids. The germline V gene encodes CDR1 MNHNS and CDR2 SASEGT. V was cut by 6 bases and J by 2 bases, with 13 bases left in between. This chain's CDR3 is CASSFKQGNYGYTF. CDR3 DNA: TGTGCCAGCAGCTTCAAACAGGGCAACTATGGCTACACCTTC.

This chain's CDR3 is CASSYETSHWRENTEAFF. CDR3 nucleotides: TGTGCCAGCAGTTACGAAACAAGCCACTGGAGAGAGAACACTGAAGCTTTCTTT. The chain is built from TRBV6-2 or TRBV6-3 and TRBJ1-1; D call uncertain. The CDR3 contains 18 residues. V was clipped by 2 bases and J by 1 base, with 20 bases between them. Germline values: CDR1 MNHEY, CDR2 SVGEGT.

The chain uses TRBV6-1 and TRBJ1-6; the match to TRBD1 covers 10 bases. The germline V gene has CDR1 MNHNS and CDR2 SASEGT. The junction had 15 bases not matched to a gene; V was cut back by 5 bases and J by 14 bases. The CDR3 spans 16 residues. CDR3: CASSPLVSGTGATLHF. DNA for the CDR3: TGTGCCAGCAGTCCCCTCGTATCGGGGACAGGGGCGACCCTCCACTTT.

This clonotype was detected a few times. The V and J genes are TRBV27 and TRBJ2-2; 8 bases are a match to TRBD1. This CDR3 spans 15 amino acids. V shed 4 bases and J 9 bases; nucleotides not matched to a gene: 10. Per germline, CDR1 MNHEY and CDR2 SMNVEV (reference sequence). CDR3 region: CASSSRQGLSRELFF. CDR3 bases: TGTGCCAGCAGTTCTAGACAGGGGTTATCAAGGGAGCTGTTTTTT.

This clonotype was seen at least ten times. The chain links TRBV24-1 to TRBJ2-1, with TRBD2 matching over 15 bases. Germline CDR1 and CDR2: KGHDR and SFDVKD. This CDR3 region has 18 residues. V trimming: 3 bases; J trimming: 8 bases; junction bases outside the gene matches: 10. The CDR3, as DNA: TGTGCCACCAGTGATCCACCCGGGACTAGCGGGAGGTTCGATGAGCAGTTCTTC. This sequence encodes CATSDPPGTSGRFDEQFF.

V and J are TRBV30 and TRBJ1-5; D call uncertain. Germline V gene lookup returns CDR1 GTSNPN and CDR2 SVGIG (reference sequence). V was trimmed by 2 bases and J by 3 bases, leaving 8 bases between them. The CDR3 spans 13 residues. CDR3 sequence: CAWSPQVNQPQHF. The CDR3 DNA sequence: TGTGCCTGGAGTCCTCAGGTCAATCAGCCCCAGCATTTT. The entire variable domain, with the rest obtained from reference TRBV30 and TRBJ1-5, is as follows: SQTIHQWPATLVQPVGSPLSLECTVEGTSNPNLYWYRQAAGRGLQLLFYSVGIGQISSEVPQNLSASRPQDRQFILSSKKLLLSDSGFYLCAWSPQVNQPQHFGDGTRLSIL.

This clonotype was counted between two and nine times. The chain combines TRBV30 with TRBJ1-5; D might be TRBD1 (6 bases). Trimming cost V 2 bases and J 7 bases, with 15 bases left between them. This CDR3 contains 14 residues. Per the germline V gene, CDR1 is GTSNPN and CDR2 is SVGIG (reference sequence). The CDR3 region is CAWSLDSRSQPQHF. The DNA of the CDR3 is TGTGCCTGGAGTCTGGACAGCCGCTCACAGCCCCAGCATTTT.

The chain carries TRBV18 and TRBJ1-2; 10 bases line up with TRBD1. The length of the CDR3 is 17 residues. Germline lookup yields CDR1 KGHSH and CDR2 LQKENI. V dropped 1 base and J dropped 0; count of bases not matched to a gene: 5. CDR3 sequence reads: CASSPQTGTGANYGYTF. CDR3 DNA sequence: TGTGCCAGCTCACCACAGACCGGGACAGGGGCTAACTATGGCTACACCTTC.

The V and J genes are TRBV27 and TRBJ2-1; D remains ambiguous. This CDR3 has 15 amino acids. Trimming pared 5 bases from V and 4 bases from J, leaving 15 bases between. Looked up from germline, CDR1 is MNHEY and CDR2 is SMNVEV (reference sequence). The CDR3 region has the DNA TGTGCCAGCAGTCCCTCCAATCAACGTTACAATGAGCAGTTCTTC. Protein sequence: CASSPSNQRYNEQFF.

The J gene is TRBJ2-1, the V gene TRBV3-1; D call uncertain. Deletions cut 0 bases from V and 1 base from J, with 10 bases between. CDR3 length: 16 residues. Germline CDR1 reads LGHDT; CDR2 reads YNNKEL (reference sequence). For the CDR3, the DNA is TGTGCCAGCAGCCAAGACCCGGCTAGATCCTACAATGAGCAGTTCTTC. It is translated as CASSQDPARSYNEQFF.

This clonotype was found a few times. CDR3 DNA sequence: TGCAGTGCTAGTTTACCTAGCAATCAGCCCCAGCATTTT. It is translated as CSASLPSNQPQHF. This rearrangement joins TRBV20-1 to TRBJ1-5; no firm D call. Germline CDR1 DFQATT, CDR2 SNEGSKA (reference sequence). There are 13 residues in the CDR3. V gave up 3 bases and J gave up 0 bases, with 6 bases separating them.

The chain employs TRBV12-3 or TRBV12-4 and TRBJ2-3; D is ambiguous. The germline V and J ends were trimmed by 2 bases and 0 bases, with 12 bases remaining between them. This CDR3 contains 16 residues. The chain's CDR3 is CASSLYWNASTDTQYF. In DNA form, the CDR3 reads TGTGCCAGCAGTTTATATTGGAACGCTAGCACAGATACGCAGTATTTT.

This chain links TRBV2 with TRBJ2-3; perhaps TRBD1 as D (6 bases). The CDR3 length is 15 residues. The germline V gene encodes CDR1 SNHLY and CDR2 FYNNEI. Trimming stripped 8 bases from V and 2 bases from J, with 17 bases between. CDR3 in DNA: TGTGCCAGCGGCGCTCAGGGGTCCTCCACAGATACGCAGTATTTT. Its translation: CASGAQGSSTDTQYF.

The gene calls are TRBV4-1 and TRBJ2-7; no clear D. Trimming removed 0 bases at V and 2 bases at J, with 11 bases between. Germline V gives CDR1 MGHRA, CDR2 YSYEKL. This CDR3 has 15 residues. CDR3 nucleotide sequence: TGCGCCAGCAGCCAAGATAAGGCCCAGGCCTACGAGCAGTACTTC. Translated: CASSQDKAQAYEQYF.

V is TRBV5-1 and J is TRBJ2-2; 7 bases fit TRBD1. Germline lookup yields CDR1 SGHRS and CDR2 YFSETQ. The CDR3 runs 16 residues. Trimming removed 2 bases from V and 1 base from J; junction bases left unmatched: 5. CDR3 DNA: TGCGCCAGCAGCTTATTGACAGGGAAGAACACCGGGGAGCTGTTTTTT. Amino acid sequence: CASSLLTGKNTGELFF.